Sequencing of this TCR beta chain was carried out in a study of T cell responses to AZD1222 COVID-19 vaccine. Study results and limitations: The number of AZD1222 recipients seropositive at baseline was only five to seven.

CDR1 LNHDA and CDR2 SQIVND come from the germline V gene (reference sequence). This CDR3 has 13 amino acids. The ends were cut back, 2 bases at V and 6 bases at J, with 11 bases in the middle. Clones were sequenced by immunoSEQ multiplex PCR, and TCRdb holds only the in-frame ones, with some missing. The repertoire includes about 73,000 clones, around 88% of them detected once, and 15% to 20% sits in the top ten. In the case of this clone: The target antigen is unknown.

The receptor was derived from an adult in good health. The rearrangement uses TRBV19 and TRBJ2-7, with D tentatively TRBD1 (6 bases). The material sequenced was peripheral blood, taken on day 0 of AZD1222 vaccination. The DNA for the CDR3 is TGTGCCAGTAGTATATTCACAGGGACCGAGCAGTACTTC. The encoded protein is CASSIFTGTEQYF.